The sequence of this TCR beta chain was determined in a study of cytomegalovirus exposure and HLA in healthy donors. Study-wide findings and caveats: Cytomegalovirus association was assigned to under 200 TCR beta chains. Usually a TCR sequence was rare, but some public TCRs were found in many donors. Reported results showed that the classifier diagnosed cytomegalovirus status with high specificity and sensitivity. There were three CMV-associated chains whose specificity for CMV antigens was confirmed in vitro.

Libraries were prepared by immunoSEQ multiplex PCR; TCRdb keeps only in-frame clonotypes and omits some of them. The sample holds under 100,000 clones, around 96% seen once. In regard to this clone: Its antigen remains unknown.

This CDR3 comprises 16 residues. Trimming cost V 7 bases and J 6 bases, with 22 bases left between them. Germline CDR1 LNHDA, CDR2 SQIVND (reference sequence). The specimen sequenced was PBMCs. V and J are TRBV19 and TRBJ1-5; D is possibly TRBD1 (6 bases). This sequence originates from a man aged 18 to 30 in good health and CMV-seronegative. This CDR3 is CASTPRVTGLRQPQHF. CDR3 DNA sequence: TGTGCCAGTACCCCCCGGGTAACAGGGCTTCGTCAGCCCCAGCATTTT.